Given below is one T cell receptor (beta chain) in context. Its specificity is unknown. Samples from alopecia areata patients were lesional scalp punch biopsies and peripheral blood. The sample comes from a study of CD8+ T cells in alopecia areata. Germline V gives CDR1 LNHDA, CDR2 SQIVND (reference sequence). This CDR3 is 14 amino acids long. V was pared by 3 bases and J by 4 bases, with 4 bases of the junction left unmatched. Extraction of RNA preceded its reverse transcription into cDNA, which served as the sequencing template. Method: immunoSEQ multiplex PCR; TCRdb's copy keeps in-frame clones and lacks some. Counted here are approximately 11,000 clones, approximately 52% occurring once; the ten biggest clones make up more than 13%. Findings and limits, study-wide: Higher clonality than in normal scalp was seen in lesional scalp, especially alopecia totalis/universalis.

The chain combines TRBV19 with TRBJ2-3, with TRBD2 identical over 7 bases. The sequence derives from a human donor with alopecia areata. The material sequenced was skin. The CDR3 nucleotides are TGTGCCAGTAGTATGACGGGGGGAGCAGATACGCAGTATTTT. This gives the protein CASSMTGGADTQYF.